The rows below give T cell receptor beta chains drawn from one sample of a study of CD8+ T cells in alopecia areata. The assay was immunoSEQ multiplex PCR, and TCRdb's table has in-frame clones only and misses some. The sample carries approximately 180,000 clones, roughly three fifths recorded once. The sequencing here drew on CD4+ T cells sorted from blood, taken around week 47, from a patient treated with tofacitinib. These receptors were collected from a human donor with alopecia areata. The CDR3 runs from the conserved cysteine through the conserved F or W. Fields, in order: V gene, clone size, J gene, D gene, CDR3 protein, CDR3 DNA. A D gene is named only where the DNA matches it firmly. Rows may omit the clone size; those that give it use once, few, many or a size class.

v_call: TRBV7-2
clone_size: NA
j_call: TRBJ2-7
d_call: NA
cdr3_aa: CASSLEGDYYEQYF
cdr3_nt: TGTGCCAGCAGCTTAGAAGGAGATTACTACGAGCAGTACTTC

v_call: TRBV4-3
clone_size: NA
j_call: TRBJ1-6
d_call: TRBD1
cdr3_aa: CASNTGERDSPLHF
cdr3_nt: TGCGCCAGCAACACAGGGGAAAGGGATTCACCCCTCCACTTT

v_call: TRBV4-3
clone_size: few
j_call: TRBJ2-5
d_call: NA
cdr3_aa: CASSQAGTTEETQYF
cdr3_nt: TGCGCCAGCAGCCAAGCCGGGACAACAGAAGAGACCCAGTACTTC

v_call: TRBV7-8
clone_size: few
j_call: TRBJ1-4
d_call: TRBD1
cdr3_aa: CASSLRLGTGVEKLFF
cdr3_nt: TGTGCCAGCAGCTTGCGTCTGGGGACAGGGGTGGAAAAACTGTTTTTT

v_call: TRBV7-9
clone_size: NA
j_call: TRBJ1-1
d_call: NA
cdr3_aa: CASSLYLRVNFTEAFF
cdr3_nt: TGTGCCAGCAGCTTATACCTCAGGGTTAACTTCACTGAAGCTTTCTTT

v_call: TRBV2
clone_size: NA
j_call: TRBJ2-3
d_call: NA
cdr3_aa: CASSASQGGDTQYF
cdr3_nt: TGTGCCAGCAGTGCTTCGCAGGGAGGAGATACGCAGTATTTT

v_call: TRBV30
clone_size: NA
j_call: TRBJ2-3
d_call: NA
cdr3_aa: CAWSLKQGVPDTQYF
cdr3_nt: TGTGCCTGGAGTCTCAAGCAGGGCGTCCCAGATACGCAGTATTTT

v_call: TRBV2
clone_size: once
j_call: TRBJ2-1
d_call: TRBD2
cdr3_aa: CASSPLAGRYNEQFF
cdr3_nt: TGTGCCAGCAGTCCCCTAGCGGGCCGCTACAATGAGCAGTTCTTC

v_call: TRBV29-1
clone_size: NA
j_call: TRBJ2-5
d_call: TRBD1
cdr3_aa: CSGVRDRGGETQYF
cdr3_nt: TGCAGCGGTGTCCGGGACAGGGGCGGGGAGACCCAGTACTTC

v_call: TRBV2
clone_size: few
j_call: TRBJ2-1
d_call: NA
cdr3_aa: CASSGLPLGNEQFF
cdr3_nt: TGTGCCAGCAGTGGTCTTCCCCTGGGCAATGAGCAGTTCTTC

v_call: TRBV7-6
clone_size: few
j_call: TRBJ1-4
d_call: NA
cdr3_aa: CASSLSRGDTGTDNEKLFF
cdr3_nt: TGTGCCAGCAGCTTATCTCGTGGGGACACCGGGACGGATAATGAAAAACTGTTTTTT

v_call: TRBV30
clone_size: few
j_call: TRBJ1-1
d_call: NA
cdr3_aa: CAWSVLMGEAFF
cdr3_nt: TGTGCCTGGAGTGTACTTATGGGTGAAGCTTTCTTT

v_call: TRBV30
clone_size: once
j_call: TRBJ2-1
d_call: TRBD2
cdr3_aa: CAWSFSGGAREQFF
cdr3_nt: TGTGCCTGGAGTTTTAGCGGGGGGGCCAGGGAGCAGTTCTTC

v_call: TRBV6-1
clone_size: NA
j_call: TRBJ1-2
d_call: NA
cdr3_aa: CASSEWGENYGYTF
cdr3_nt: TGTGCCAGCAGTGAGTGGGGAGAGAACTATGGCTACACCTTC

v_call: TRBV14
clone_size: NA
j_call: TRBJ2-1
d_call: NA
cdr3_aa: CASSPRGVSYNEQFF
cdr3_nt: TGTGCCAGCAGCCCTCGAGGGGTATCCTACAATGAGCAGTTCTTC

v_call: TRBV29-1
clone_size: few
j_call: TRBJ2-1
d_call: NA
cdr3_aa: CSVEEWGKNNEQFF
cdr3_nt: TGCAGCGTTGAAGAGTGGGGAAAGAACAATGAGCAGTTCTTC

v_call: TRBV14
clone_size: NA
j_call: TRBJ2-2
d_call: NA
cdr3_aa: CASSRSGPGELFF
cdr3_nt: TGTGCCAGCAGCCGGAGCGGTCCCGGGGAGCTGTTTTTT

v_call: TRBV20-1
clone_size: NA
j_call: TRBJ1-2
d_call: NA
cdr3_aa: CSARDLQGYTF
cdr3_nt: TGCAGTGCTAGAGATCTACAGGGCTACACCTTC

v_call: TRBV19
clone_size: NA
j_call: TRBJ1-1
d_call: NA
cdr3_aa: CASSMGSAGVTEAFF
cdr3_nt: TGTGCCAGTAGTATGGGTAGTGCGGGGGTGACTGAAGCTTTCTTT

v_call: TRBV4-3
clone_size: NA
j_call: TRBJ2-1
d_call: TRBD1
cdr3_aa: CASSQEDRVYEQFF
cdr3_nt: TGCGCCAGCAGCCAAGAGGACAGGGTCTATGAGCAGTTCTTC

v_call: TRBV7-2
clone_size: NA
j_call: TRBJ2-5
d_call: TRBD2
cdr3_aa: CASSLVPSGGAGETQYF
cdr3_nt: TGTGCCAGCAGCTTAGTTCCTAGCGGGGGGGCCGGAGAGACCCAGTACTTC

v_call: TRBV9
clone_size: NA
j_call: TRBJ2-1
d_call: TRBD2
cdr3_aa: CASSGGTYNEQFF
cdr3_nt: TGTGCCAGCTCGGGAGGAACCTACAATGAGCAGTTCTTC

v_call: TRBV29-1
clone_size: NA
j_call: TRBJ1-5
d_call: TRBD1
cdr3_aa: CSVASGGTQPQHF
cdr3_nt: TGCAGCGTGGCGTCAGGGGGGACTCAGCCCCAGCATTTT

v_call: TRBV29-1
clone_size: few
j_call: TRBJ1-2
d_call: NA
cdr3_aa: CSVSRGADYGYTF
cdr3_nt: TGCAGCGTCTCCCGGGGGGCTGACTATGGCTACACCTTC

v_call: TRBV7-9
clone_size: NA
j_call: TRBJ1-6
d_call: NA
cdr3_aa: CASSLGFSQALHF
cdr3_nt: TGTGCCAGCAGCTTAGGATTTTCACAAGCCCTCCACTTT

v_call: TRBV2
clone_size: few
j_call: TRBJ1-1
d_call: NA
cdr3_aa: CASTPEMMGAFF
cdr3_nt: TGTGCCAGCACCCCAGAAATGATGGGAGCTTTCTTT

v_call: TRBV5-1
clone_size: NA
j_call: TRBJ1-1
d_call: NA
cdr3_aa: CASSWDLTGAEAFF
cdr3_nt: TGCGCCAGCAGCTGGGATCTGACAGGCGCTGAAGCTTTCTTT

v_call: TRBV4-3
clone_size: NA
j_call: TRBJ2-6
d_call: NA
cdr3_aa: CASSQDAIRANVLTF
cdr3_nt: TGCGCCAGCAGCCAAGATGCCATTAGGGCCAACGTCCTGACTTTC

v_call: TRBV15
clone_size: NA
j_call: TRBJ2-5
d_call: NA
cdr3_aa: CATSREPLETQYF
cdr3_nt: TGTGCCACCAGCAGAGAGCCACTAGAGACCCAGTACTTC

v_call: TRBV25-1
clone_size: NA
j_call: TRBJ1-2
d_call: TRBD1
cdr3_aa: CASSEIGQGAGYTF
cdr3_nt: TGTGCCAGCAGTGAAATCGGACAGGGGGCTGGCTACACCTTC

v_call: TRBV29-1
clone_size: NA
j_call: TRBJ2-5
d_call: TRBD1
cdr3_aa: CSVDRGQETQYF
cdr3_nt: TGCAGCGTTGACAGGGGGCAAGAGACCCAGTACTTC

v_call: TRBV30
clone_size: NA
j_call: TRBJ1-4
d_call: NA
cdr3_aa: CAWSATATGALEKLFF
cdr3_nt: TGTGCCTGGAGTGCCACCGCGACAGGCGCCCTGGAAAAACTGTTTTTT

v_call: TRBV28
clone_size: NA
j_call: TRBJ2-3
d_call: NA
cdr3_aa: CASRGLDTQYF
cdr3_nt: TGTGCCAGCCGGGGGCTAGATACGCAGTATTTT

v_call: TRBV5-1
clone_size: NA
j_call: TRBJ2-5
d_call: NA
cdr3_aa: CASSLDWGTETQYF
cdr3_nt: TGCGCCAGCAGCTTGGATTGGGGCACGGAGACCCAGTACTTC

v_call: TRBV5-4
clone_size: once
j_call: TRBJ2-5
d_call: TRBD2
cdr3_aa: CASSWTTSGGPETQYF
cdr3_nt: TGTGCCAGCAGCTGGACGACTAGCGGGGGCCCAGAGACCCAGTACTTC

v_call: TRBV5-6
clone_size: NA
j_call: TRBJ2-5
d_call: TRBD1
cdr3_aa: CASSRQGGSETQYF
cdr3_nt: TGTGCCAGCAGCCGACAGGGTGGTTCGGAGACCCAGTACTTC

v_call: TRBV2
clone_size: few
j_call: TRBJ2-7
d_call: NA
cdr3_aa: CASSEYRNHEQYF
cdr3_nt: TGTGCCAGCAGTGAGTACAGGAACCACGAGCAGTACTTC

v_call: TRBV5-1
clone_size: NA
j_call: TRBJ2-5
d_call: NA
cdr3_aa: CASSEGGRETQYF
cdr3_nt: TGCGCCAGCAGCGAAGGAGGGAGGGAGACCCAGTACTTC

v_call: TRBV5-6
clone_size: NA
j_call: TRBJ2-7
d_call: TRBD1
cdr3_aa: CASSFALGQGVGEQYF
cdr3_nt: TGTGCCAGCAGCTTCGCCCTGGGACAGGGGGTAGGCGAGCAGTACTTC

v_call: TRBV7-8
clone_size: NA
j_call: TRBJ1-2
d_call: NA
cdr3_aa: CASSLAEDYGYTF
cdr3_nt: TGTGCCAGCAGCTTAGCTGAGGACTATGGCTACACCTTC

v_call: TRBV7-9
clone_size: NA
j_call: TRBJ2-7
d_call: TRBD1
cdr3_aa: CASSLTGGESYEQYF
cdr3_nt: TGTGCCAGCAGCTTGACAGGGGGAGAATCCTACGAGCAGTACTTC

v_call: TRBV19
clone_size: NA
j_call: TRBJ1-5
d_call: NA
cdr3_aa: CASSDRLWHF
cdr3_nt: TGTGCCAGTAGTGACCGGTTATGGCATTTT

v_call: TRBV7-2
clone_size: NA
j_call: TRBJ1-1
d_call: TRBD1
cdr3_aa: CASSFFRTGKNTEAFF
cdr3_nt: TGTGCCAGCAGCTTTTTCCGGACAGGGAAGAACACTGAAGCTTTCTTT

v_call: TRBV5-1
clone_size: few
j_call: TRBJ2-2
d_call: NA
cdr3_aa: CASWSQGVTGELFF
cdr3_nt: TGCGCCAGCTGGTCACAGGGTGTCACCGGGGAGCTGTTTTTT

v_call: TRBV7-2
clone_size: NA
j_call: TRBJ1-1
d_call: NA
cdr3_aa: CASSLVGLSTEAFF
cdr3_nt: TGTGCCAGCAGCTTAGTTGGTTTATCAACTGAAGCTTTCTTT

v_call: TRBV7-2
clone_size: NA
j_call: TRBJ1-5
d_call: NA
cdr3_aa: CASNTWGGQPQHF
cdr3_nt: TGTGCCAGCAATACCTGGGGGGGCCAGCCCCAGCATTTT

v_call: TRBV10-2
clone_size: NA
j_call: TRBJ1-5
d_call: NA
cdr3_aa: CASSESGGTGGQPQHF
cdr3_nt: TGCGCCAGCAGTGAGTCGGGAGGGACCGGAGGTCAGCCCCAGCATTTT

v_call: TRBV2
clone_size: NA
j_call: TRBJ2-7
d_call: TRBD1
cdr3_aa: CASSPRTGDRYEQYF
cdr3_nt: TGTGCCAGCAGTCCCCGGACAGGGGATCGCTACGAGCAGTACTTC

v_call: TRBV29-1
clone_size: few
j_call: TRBJ2-5
d_call: NA
cdr3_aa: CSYTVAETQYF
cdr3_nt: TGCAGCTACACTGTGGCTGAGACCCAGTACTTC

v_call: TRBV9
clone_size: NA
j_call: TRBJ2-7
d_call: NA
cdr3_aa: CASSRGTHYEQYF
cdr3_nt: TGTGCCAGCAGCCGCGGGACCCACTACGAGCAGTACTTC

v_call: TRBV6-5
clone_size: NA
j_call: TRBJ2-3
d_call: NA
cdr3_aa: CASSFRNQGSTQYF
cdr3_nt: TGTGCCAGCAGTTTCCGGAACCAGGGTAGTACGCAGTATTTT

v_call: TRBV7-3
clone_size: once
j_call: TRBJ2-2
d_call: TRBD2
cdr3_aa: CASSPYTLGGITNTGELFF
cdr3_nt: TGTGCCAGCAGTCCCTATACTCTCGGGGGGATTACGAACACCGGGGAGCTGTTTTTT

v_call: TRBV5-1
clone_size: NA
j_call: TRBJ2-5
d_call: TRBD2
cdr3_aa: CASSLISGEQETQYF
cdr3_nt: TGCGCCAGCAGCTTGATTAGCGGGGAGCAAGAGACCCAGTACTTC

v_call: TRBV7-3
clone_size: once
j_call: TRBJ1-5
d_call: TRBD1
cdr3_aa: CASRGTGGVQPQHF
cdr3_nt: TGTGCCAGCAGAGGGACAGGGGGTGTTCAGCCCCAGCATTTT

v_call: TRBV7-2
clone_size: once
j_call: TRBJ1-1
d_call: NA
cdr3_aa: CASSLFRFELGAAEAFF
cdr3_nt: TGTGCCAGCAGCTTATTCCGTTTCGAACTAGGGGCCGCTGAAGCTTTCTTT